This T cell receptor beta chain was retrieved from a study of cytomegalovirus exposure and HLA in healthy donors. Study results and limitations: A later analysis linked a missense DCLRE1C variant to TCR beta V- and J-gene trimming. Donor immune exposure was known only as CMV serostatus.

This CDR3 contains 17 residues. Germline V gene data show CDR1 as SGHTA and CDR2 as FQGNSA. Trimming pared 1 base from V and 0 bases from J, leaving 12 bases between. In the case of this clone: Its antigen is not known.

Primers: 60 Vbeta forward and 13 Jbeta reverse. Assay used: immunoSEQ multiplex PCR; TCRdb lists only in-frame clones, some missing. Its table lists roughly 190,000 clones. The sequence was obtained from a woman aged 18-29 years in good health and CMV-seropositive. The sequencing sample was made of PBMCs. The gene calls are TRBV7-2 and TRBJ2-2; D gene ambiguous. The CDR3 nucleotides are TGTGCCAGCAGCTTAGTCCTCAGGCAAACGAACACCGGGGAGCTGTTTTTT. Protein sequence: CASSLVLRQTNTGELFF.